At least ten counts were recorded for the clone carrying this TCR beta chain. Specified time point: after trial treatment. Described treatment: LDRT plus nivolumab, ipilimumab, low-dose cyclophosphamide and aspirin (RACIN trial). The data stem from a study of low-dose radiotherapy and immunotherapy resistance in tumors. The V and J ends lost 7 bases and 0 bases respectively, with 13 bases between them. The CDR3 runs 15 residues. Germline CDR1 and CDR2: SGHRS and YFSETQ. TRAV- and TRBV-specific primers were used for first-strand cDNA, which covered alpha and beta chains. TCR amplification ran roughly 21 PCR cycles using constant-region and V-primer adapter primers. TCRdb independently ran MiXCR on the reads; one entry per CDR3 protein. Among roughly 100,000 distinct CDR3 sequences listed, roughly 20% were seen once.

Material: PBMCs, obtained after low-dose radiotherapy plus immunotherapy. The chain couples TRBV5-1 to TRBJ2-2; possibly TRBD1 for D (5 bases). The receptor was isolated from a male donor with prostate cancer. CDR3: CASSKDTTNTGELFF. The CDR3 DNA sequence: TGCGCCAGCTCTAAGGACACTACGAACACCGGGGAGCTGTTTTTT.